Each of the 15 T cell receptor beta chains below was sequenced from the same sample in a study of blood T cells in healthy people across ages. Then a second PCR, running roughly 7 to 11 cycles, was carried out with a sample-barcoded 5' primer and a J-beta primer mix. MiXCR was run by TCRdb on the 5' RACE reads, yielding one entry per CDR3 protein. The sample has some 1.5 million distinct CDR3 sequences; roughly 43% are singletons. The material sequenced was blood. These receptors originate from a woman aged 18-30 years in good health.

This clonotype came up a few times. The chain combines TRBV5-1 with TRBJ1-1; TRBD1 might be the D (6 bases). Germline CDR1 reads SGHRS; CDR2 reads YFSETQ. Trimming stripped 3 bases from V and 5 bases from J, with 14 bases between. The CDR3 sequence is 14 residues long. In DNA form, the CDR3 reads TGCGCCAGCAGCTCGACACTACAGGGAACTGAAGCTTTCTTT. Translating it yields CASSSTLQGTEAFF. The full variable domain, rest sourced from reference TRBV5-1 and TRBJ1-1, is KAGVTQTPRYLIKTRGQQVTLSCSPISGHRSVSWYQQTPGQGLQFLFEYFSETQRNKGNFPGRFSGRQFSNSRSEMNVSTLELGDSALYLCASSSTLQGTEAFFGQGTRLTVV.

The chain couples TRBV24-1 to TRBJ2-3, with D uncertain. The length of the CDR3 is 12 residues. Deletions cut 6 bases from V and 4 bases from J, with 7 bases between. Per the germline V gene, CDR1 is KGHDR and CDR2 is SFDVKD. This CDR3 is CATSQRSDTQYF. The CDR3, as DNA: TGTGCCACCAGTCAAAGGTCAGATACGCAGTATTTT.

The chain uses TRBV18 and TRBJ2-3; no definite D call. The CDR3 length is 13 residues. Per the germline V gene, CDR1 is KGHSH and CDR2 is LQKENI. V shed 2 bases and J shed 5 bases, with 8 bases lying between them. For the CDR3, the DNA is TGTGCCAGCTCACCATCGAGGAAAGATACGCAGTATTTT. Amino acids: CASSPSRKDTQYF.

The table lists this clonotype with a few counts. This chain uses TRBV10-3 with TRBJ1-1; TRBD1 is a possible D gene (6 bases). The CDR3 extends over 15 amino acids. V was shortened by 2 bases and J by 0 bases, with 10 bases between the two germline ends. Germline values: CDR1 ENHRY, CDR2 SYGVKD. CDR3 sequence (DNA): TGTGCCATCAGTGAGAGGGGGGGATTGAACACTGAAGCTTTCTTT. This codes for CAISERGGLNTEAFF.

At least ten counts were recorded for this clonotype. The chain recombines TRBV29-1 with TRBJ2-6; tentative D call: TRBD2 (7 bases). CDR3 length: 15 residues. V dropped 3 bases and J dropped 2 bases, with 11 bases sitting between them. CDR1 and CDR2 (germline): SQVTM, ANQGSEA. Here the CDR3 reads CSVEGGLAGANVLTF. As DNA, the CDR3 is TGCAGCGTTGAGGGGGGGCTGGCTGGGGCCAACGTCCTGACTTTC.

The V and J genes are TRBV7-9 and TRBJ2-1; 15 nucleotides line up with TRBD2. The ends lost 5 bases at V and 4 bases at J; junction bases unmatched: 15. The CDR3 consists of 20 residues. Germline V gene data show CDR1 as SEHNR and CDR2 as FQNEAQ (reference sequence). CDR3 nucleotides: TGTGCCAGCAGCAAGGGACTAGCGGGAGGAAGGAAGAAAGGTTACAATGAGCAGTTCTTC. This codes for CASSKGLAGGRKKGYNEQFF.

The J gene is TRBJ2-7, the V gene TRBV6-1; TRBD1 might be the D (5 bases). This CDR3 comprises 14 residues. With 9 bases removed from V and 3 bases from J, the gap between germline ends came to 18 bases. Germline CDR1 is MNHNS and CDR2 is SASEGT. CDR3 sequence (DNA): TGTGCCAGTACTTTGGCCAGGGTCAGCTACGAGCAGTACTTC. Its translation: CASTLARVSYEQYF.

This chain connects TRBV12-3 or TRBV12-4 to TRBJ2-5, with D possibly being TRBD1 (5 bases). The J call may be incorrect, as the DNA end agrees better with TRBJ2-7. This CDR3 region has 15 residues. The CDR3 nucleotides are TGTGCCAGCAGTTCTTCCAGGGATGACCTATCCGAGCAGTACTTC. This codes for CASSSSRDDLSEQYF.

The genes are TRBV29-1 and TRBJ1-1, with a possible D match to TRBD1 (6 bases). Germline V gives CDR1 SQVTM, CDR2 ANQGSEA. Trimming took off 5 bases at V and 0 bases at J, with 28 bases between the two ends. CDR3 length: 19 amino acids. The CDR3 protein is CSVHVLPRDIYLMNTEAFF. For the CDR3, the DNA is TGCAGCGTTCATGTCCTCCCCCGGGACATCTACTTAATGAACACTGAAGCTTTCTTT. Filled out from reference TRBV29-1 and TRBJ1-1, the complete variable domain reads SAVISQKPSRDICQRGTSLTIQCQVDSQVTMMFWYRQQPGQSLTLIATANQGSEATYESGFVIDKFPISRPNLTFSTLTVSNMSPEDSSIYLCSVHVLPRDIYLMNTEAFFGQGTRLTVV.

The gene calls are TRBV11-2 and TRBJ1-6, with D unresolved. This CDR3 comprises 15 residues. V lost 4 bases and J 7 bases, leaving 14 bases between the germline ends. In germline, CDR1 is SGHAT, CDR2 FQNNGV. The DNA for the CDR3 is TGTGCCAGCAGCTCGCCGGGATCATTGAATTCACCCCTCCACTTT. Its protein product is CASSSPGSLNSPLHF. The whole variable domain, filled in from reference TRBV11-2 and TRBJ1-6, reads EAGVAQSPRYKIIEKRQSVAFWCNPISGHATLYWYQQILGQGPKLLIQFQNNGVVDDSQLPKDRFSAERLKGVDSTLKIQPAKLEDSAVYLCASSSPGSLNSPLHFGNGTRLTVT.

The table lists this clonotype with a count of one. The V gene is TRBV20-1, the J gene TRBJ2-3, with 12 bases matching TRBD2. Trimming removed 2 bases from V and 8 bases from J; junction bases left unmatched: 5. This CDR3 is built from 14 residues. Germline V gene sequence: CDR1 DFQATT, CDR2 SNEGSKA (reference sequence). CDR3 sequence: CSARPSGRGGTQYF. The CDR3 bases are TGCAGTGCTAGACCTAGCGGGAGGGGAGGTACGCAGTATTTT.

V and J are TRBV7-9 and TRBJ2-3; TRBD2 agrees at 14 bases. The V and J ends lost 0 bases and 5 bases, in that order; junction bases with no gene match: 4. CDR1 is SEHNR and CDR2 is FQNEAQ in the germline V gene (reference sequence). The CDR3 totals 17 residues. CDR3 loop: CASSLASGTSGRDTQYF. The CDR3 nucleotides are TGTGCCAGCAGCTTAGCTTCGGGGACTAGCGGGAGAGATACGCAGTATTTT.

V usage is TRBV27 and J usage is TRBJ1-5; a weak D match, TRBD1 (6 bases). Germline V gene lookup returns CDR1 MNHEY and CDR2 SMNVEV (reference sequence). There are 14 residues in the CDR3. With 1 base removed from V and 6 bases from J, the gap between germline ends came to 10 bases. The CDR3 nucleotides are TGTGCCAGCAGTTTATGGGGGGCCTTTCAGCCCCAGCATTTT. This encodes CASSLWGAFQPQHF.

This clonotype has just a few counts. This rearrangement joins TRBV20-1 to TRBJ2-4; D gene unclear. Germline V lookup: CDR1 DFQATT, CDR2 SNEGSKA (reference sequence). V lost 5 bases to trimming and J lost 3 bases, with 17 bases between them. CDR3 length: 15 amino acids. The CDR3 loop is CSAPQIGLGKNIQYF. The CDR3 DNA reads TGCAGTGCTCCCCAAATAGGGTTAGGCAAAAACATTCAGTACTTC.

Here the CDR3 DNA reads TGTGCCAGCAGCTACCTGACTAGCGGGTACTCAGATACGCAGTATTTT. Its protein product is CASSYLTSGYSDTQYF. The chain uses TRBV5-6 and TRBJ2-3, with 10 nucleotides matching TRBD2. Germline CDR1 SGHDT, CDR2 YYEEEE. The CDR3 is 16 amino acids. V lost 3 bases, J lost 4 bases, and 8 bases stayed unmatched.